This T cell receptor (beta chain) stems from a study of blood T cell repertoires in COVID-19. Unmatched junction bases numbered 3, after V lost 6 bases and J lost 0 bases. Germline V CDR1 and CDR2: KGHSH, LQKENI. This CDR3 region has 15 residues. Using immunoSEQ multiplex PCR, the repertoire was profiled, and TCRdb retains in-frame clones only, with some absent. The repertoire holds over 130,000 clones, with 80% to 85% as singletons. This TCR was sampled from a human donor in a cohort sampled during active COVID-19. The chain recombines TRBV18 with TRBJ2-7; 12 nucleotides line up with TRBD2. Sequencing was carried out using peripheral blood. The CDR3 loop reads CASSRLAGDSYEQYF. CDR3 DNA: TGTGCCAGCTCGCGACTAGCGGGGGACTCCTACGAGCAGTACTTC.